Shown below are 10 T cell receptor beta chains from a single sample sequenced in a study of blood T cell repertoires in COVID-19. The table came from immunoSEQ multiplex PCR; TCRdb's copy has only in-frame clones and leaves some out. The sample shows approximately 140,000 clones, around 87% of them seen only once. Sequenced sample: peripheral blood. The source is an elderly man with acute or convalescent COVID-19.

A single count supports this clone. The V and J genes are TRBV18 and TRBJ2-3; the D is unclear. This CDR3 region has 13 residues. Trimming cost V 4 bases and J 5 bases, with 10 bases left between them. CDR1 is KGHSH, CDR2 LQKENI, per germline. CDR3: CASSQALVDTQYF. The DNA of the CDR3 is TGTGCCAGCTCACAGGCCCTAGTAGATACGCAGTATTTT.

The chain links TRBV4-1 to TRBJ1-3; the match to TRBD1 covers 11 bases. The CDR3 consists of 16 residues. Germline assignment: CDR1 MGHRA and CDR2 YSYEKL. V shed 4 bases and J 4 bases; nucleotides not matched to a gene: 6. The CDR3 DNA sequence: TGCGCCAGCAGCCGTACGGACAGGGGGCTGGGAAACACCATATATTTT. This gives the protein CASSRTDRGLGNTIYF.

This clone was seen more than once but under ten times. V usage is TRBV4-1 and J usage is TRBJ1-2, with D unresolved. CDR1 MGHRA and CDR2 YSYEKL come from the germline V gene. The CDR3 length is 14 residues. Trimming stripped 0 bases from V and 2 bases from J, with 7 bases between. DNA for the CDR3: TGCGCCAGCAGCCAAGAGCGGGGAAACTATGGCTACACCTTC. Translating it yields CASSQERGNYGYTF.

The V and J genes are TRBV7-2 and TRBJ1-5, with TRBD1 identical over 11 bases. Losses at the gene ends were 6 bases for V and 6 bases for J; bases not matched to a gene: 10. The CDR3 runs 16 residues. Germline CDR1 and CDR2: SGHTA and FQGNSA. The CDR3 DNA sequence: TGTGCCAGCAGTAACCGGGACAGGGGGGAGGTTCAGCCCCAGCATTTT. This translates into CASSNRDRGEVQPQHF. The full variable domain, completed using reference TRBV7-2 and TRBJ1-5, is GAGVSQSPSNKVTEKGKDVELRCDPISGHTALYWYRQSLGQGLEFLIYFQGNSAPDKSGLPSDRFSAERTGGSVSTLTIQRTQQEDSAVYLCASSNRDRGEVQPQHFGDGTRLSIL.

The CDR3 DNA reads as TGTGCCAGCTCACCTAATTCTTTCACAGGGTTTTCCCATTTGGGCACTGAAGCTTTCTTT. Protein product: CASSPNSFTGFSHLGTEAFF. The chain joins TRBV18 to TRBJ1-1, with D tentatively TRBD1 (6 bases). The CDR3 runs to 20 residues. CDR1 is KGHSH and CDR2 is LQKENI in the germline V gene. The V end was cut by 3 bases, the J end by 4 bases, with 30 bases between.

The gene calls are TRBV6-6 and TRBJ2-2; perhaps TRBD1 as D (5 bases). Trimming removed 6 bases from V and 6 bases from J, with 14 bases in between. The CDR3 runs to 14 residues. CDR1 is MNHNY, CDR2 SVGAGI, per germline (reference sequence). CDR3 in DNA: TGTGCCAGCAGACGACCGGACATACCCGGGGAGCTGTTTTTT. Its translation: CASRRPDIPGELFF.

The V and J genes are TRBV10-3 and TRBJ1-2, with D perhaps TRBD1 (6 bases). Germline CDR1 and CDR2: ENHRY and SYGVKD. The CDR3 has 12 amino acids. V was cut by 5 bases and J by 13 bases, with 17 bases left in between. The CDR3 DNA reads as TGTGCCATCAGTTGGACAGCGGCGTTTGTCACCTTC. Its translation: CAISWTAAFVTF.

This sequence joins TRBV28 and TRBJ1-2, with a possible D match to TRBD1 (5 bases). The germline CDR1 and CDR2 sequences are MDHEN and SYDVKM. CDR3 length equals 14 residues. V shed 4 bases and J shed 2 bases, with 11 bases lying between them. The CDR3 loop is CASSSDGGNYGYTF. In DNA form, the CDR3 reads TGTGCCAGCAGTTCGGACGGGGGGAACTATGGCTACACCTTC.

The chain couples TRBV5-1 to TRBJ1-2; D ambiguous. The germline gives CDR1 SGHRS, CDR2 YFSETQ. The CDR3 contains 15 residues. The V end lost 0 bases, the J end lost 2 bases, and 11 bases lay between the germline ends. CDR3 residues: CASSLGAGDNYGYTF. The CDR3 bases are TGCGCCAGCAGCTTGGGTGCAGGCGACAACTATGGCTACACCTTC.

The genes are TRBV11-2 and TRBJ1-1, with 10 positions matching TRBD1. V shed 0 bases, J shed 3 bases, and the junction held 4 bases outside the gene matches. This CDR3 is built from 16 residues. Germline values: CDR1 SGHAT, CDR2 FQNNGV. CDR3 sequence (DNA): TGTGCCAGCAGCTTAGATCTTGGGACAGGGGACACTGAAGCTTTCTTT. It yields the protein CASSLDLGTGDTEAFF. Based on the CDR3 plus reference TRBV11-2 and TRBJ1-1, the full variable domain is EAGVAQSPRYKIIEKRQSVAFWCNPISGHATLYWYQQILGQGPKLLIQFQNNGVVDDSQLPKDRFSAERLKGVDSTLKIQPAKLEDSAVYLCASSLDLGTGDTEAFFGQGTRLTVV.